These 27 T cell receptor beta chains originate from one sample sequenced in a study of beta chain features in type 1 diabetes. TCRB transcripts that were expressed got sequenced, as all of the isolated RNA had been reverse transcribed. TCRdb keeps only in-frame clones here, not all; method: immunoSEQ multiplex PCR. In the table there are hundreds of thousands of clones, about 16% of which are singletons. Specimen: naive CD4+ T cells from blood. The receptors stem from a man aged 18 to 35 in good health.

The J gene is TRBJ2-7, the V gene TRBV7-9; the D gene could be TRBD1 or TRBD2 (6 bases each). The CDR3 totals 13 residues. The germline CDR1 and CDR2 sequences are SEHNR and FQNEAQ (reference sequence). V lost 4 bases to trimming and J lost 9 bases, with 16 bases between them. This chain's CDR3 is CASSSRGGLVQYF. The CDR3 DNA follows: TGTGCCAGCAGCTCCAGGGGAGGTTTGGTGCAGTACTTC.

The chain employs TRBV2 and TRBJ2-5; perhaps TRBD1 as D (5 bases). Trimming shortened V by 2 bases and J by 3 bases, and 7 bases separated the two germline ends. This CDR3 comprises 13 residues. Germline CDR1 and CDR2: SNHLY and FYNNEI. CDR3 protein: CASSERREETQYF. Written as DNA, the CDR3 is TGTGCCAGCAGTGAACGCAGGGAAGAGACCCAGTACTTC.

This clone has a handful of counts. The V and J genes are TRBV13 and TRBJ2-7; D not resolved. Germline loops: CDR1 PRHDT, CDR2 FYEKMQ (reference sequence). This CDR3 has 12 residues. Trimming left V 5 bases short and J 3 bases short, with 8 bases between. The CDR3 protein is CASSLRGYEQYF. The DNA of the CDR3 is TGTGCCAGCAGCCTGAGAGGCTACGAGCAGTACTTC.

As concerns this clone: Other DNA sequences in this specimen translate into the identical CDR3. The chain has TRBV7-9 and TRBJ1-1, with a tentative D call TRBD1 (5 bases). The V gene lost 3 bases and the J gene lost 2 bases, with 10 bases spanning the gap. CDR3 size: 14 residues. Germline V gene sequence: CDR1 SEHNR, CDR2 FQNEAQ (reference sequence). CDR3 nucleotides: TGTGCCAGCAGCTTCGGGGCAGTTAACACTGAAGCTTTCTTT. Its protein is CASSFGAVNTEAFF.

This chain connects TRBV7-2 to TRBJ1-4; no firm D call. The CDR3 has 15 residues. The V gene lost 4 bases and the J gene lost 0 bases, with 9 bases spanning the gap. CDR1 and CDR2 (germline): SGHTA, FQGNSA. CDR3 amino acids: CASSSKIATNEKLFF. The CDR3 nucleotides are TGTGCCAGCAGCTCGAAAATTGCAACTAATGAAAAACTGTTTTTT.

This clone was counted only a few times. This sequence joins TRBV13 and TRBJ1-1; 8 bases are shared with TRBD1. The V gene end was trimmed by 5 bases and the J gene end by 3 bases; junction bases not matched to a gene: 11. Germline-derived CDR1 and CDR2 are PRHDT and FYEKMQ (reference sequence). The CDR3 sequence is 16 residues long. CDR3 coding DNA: TGTGCCAGCAGCCTCGTCAGGGGGCTCCCTGACACTGAAGCTTTCTTT. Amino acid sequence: CASSLVRGLPDTEAFF. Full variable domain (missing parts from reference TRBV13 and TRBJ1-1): AAGVIQSPRHLIKEKRETATLKCYPIPRHDTVYWYQQGPGQDPQFLISFYEKMQSDKGSIPDRFSAQQFSDYHSELNMSSLELGDSALYFCASSLVRGLPDTEAFFGQGTRLTVV.

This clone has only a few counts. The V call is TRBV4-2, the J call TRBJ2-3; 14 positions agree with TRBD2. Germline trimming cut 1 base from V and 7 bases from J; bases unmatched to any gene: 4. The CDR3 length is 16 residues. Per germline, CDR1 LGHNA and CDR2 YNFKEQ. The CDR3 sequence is CASSQVGTSGSYTQYF. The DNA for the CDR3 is TGTGCCAGCAGCCAAGTTGGGACTAGCGGGAGTTATACGCAGTATTTT.

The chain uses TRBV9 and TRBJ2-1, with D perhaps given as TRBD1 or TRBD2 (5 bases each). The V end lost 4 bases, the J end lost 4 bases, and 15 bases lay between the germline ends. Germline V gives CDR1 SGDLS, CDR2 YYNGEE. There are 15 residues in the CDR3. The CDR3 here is CASSTDGAEYNEQFF. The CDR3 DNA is TGTGCCAGCAGCACCGACGGGGCTGAGTACAATGAGCAGTTCTTC.

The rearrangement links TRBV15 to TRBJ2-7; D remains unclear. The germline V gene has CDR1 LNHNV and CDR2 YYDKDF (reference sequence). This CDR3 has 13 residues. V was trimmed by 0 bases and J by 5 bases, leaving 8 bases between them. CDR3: CATSRDPVNEQYF. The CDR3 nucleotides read TGTGCCACCAGCAGAGATCCGGTAAACGAGCAGTACTTC.

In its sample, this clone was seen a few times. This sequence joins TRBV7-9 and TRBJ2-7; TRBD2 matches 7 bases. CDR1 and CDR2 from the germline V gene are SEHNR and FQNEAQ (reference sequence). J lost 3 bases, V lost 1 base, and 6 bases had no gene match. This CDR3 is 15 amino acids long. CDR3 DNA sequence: TGTGCCAGCAGCTTAGTTACAGCGGGATTCTACGAGCAGTACTTC. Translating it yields CASSLVTAGFYEQYF.

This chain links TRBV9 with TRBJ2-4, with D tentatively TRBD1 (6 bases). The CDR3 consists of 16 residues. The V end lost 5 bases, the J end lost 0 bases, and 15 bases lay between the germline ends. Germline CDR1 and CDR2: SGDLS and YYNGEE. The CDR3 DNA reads TGTGCCAGCAGTCCGACAGGTTTTGTAGCCAAAAACATTCAGTACTTC. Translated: CASSPTGFVAKNIQYF. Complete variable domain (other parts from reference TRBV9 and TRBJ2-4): DSGVTQTPKHLITATGQRVTLRCSPRSGDLSVYWYQQSLDQGLQFLIQYYNGEERAKGNILERFSAQQFPDLHSELNLSSLELGDSALYFCASSPTGFVAKNIQYFGAGTRLSVL.

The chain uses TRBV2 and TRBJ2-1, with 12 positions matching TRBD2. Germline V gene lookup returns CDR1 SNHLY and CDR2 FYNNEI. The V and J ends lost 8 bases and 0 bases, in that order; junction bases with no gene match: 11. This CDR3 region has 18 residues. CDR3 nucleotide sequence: TGTGCCAGCGGCAAAGGGACTAGCGGGCCGAACTCCTACAATGAGCAGTTCTTC. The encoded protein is CASGKGTSGPNSYNEQFF.

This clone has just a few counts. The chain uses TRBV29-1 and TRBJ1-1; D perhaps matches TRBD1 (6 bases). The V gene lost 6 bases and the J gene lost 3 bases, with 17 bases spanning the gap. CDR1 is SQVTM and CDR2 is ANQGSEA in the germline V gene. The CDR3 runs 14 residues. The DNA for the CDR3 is TGCAGCGTAACAAGGGGGGGGATGGACACTGAAGCTTTCTTT. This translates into CSVTRGGMDTEAFF.

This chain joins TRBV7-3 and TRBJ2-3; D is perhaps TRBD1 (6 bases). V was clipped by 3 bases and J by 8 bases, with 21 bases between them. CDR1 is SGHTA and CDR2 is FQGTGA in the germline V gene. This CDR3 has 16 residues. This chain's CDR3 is CASSLGVTGKQGTQYF. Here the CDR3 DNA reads TGTGCCAGCAGCTTGGGAGTCACCGGGAAACAGGGTACGCAGTATTTT.

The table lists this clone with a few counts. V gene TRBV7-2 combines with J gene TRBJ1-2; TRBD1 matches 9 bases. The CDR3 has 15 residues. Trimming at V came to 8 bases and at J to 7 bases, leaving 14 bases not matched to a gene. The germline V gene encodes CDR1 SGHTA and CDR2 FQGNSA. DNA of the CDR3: TGTGCCAGCGGAATTACAGGGGGCGCGGCTTTTGGCTACACCTTC. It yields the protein CASGITGGAAFGYTF.

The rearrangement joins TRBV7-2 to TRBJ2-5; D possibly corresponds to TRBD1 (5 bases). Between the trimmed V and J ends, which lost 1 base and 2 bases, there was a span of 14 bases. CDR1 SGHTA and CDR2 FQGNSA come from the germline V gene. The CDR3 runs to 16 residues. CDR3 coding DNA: TGTGCCAGCAGCTTAGTTGGCTGGGGCGATCAAGAGACCCAGTACTTC. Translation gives CASSLVGWGDQETQYF.

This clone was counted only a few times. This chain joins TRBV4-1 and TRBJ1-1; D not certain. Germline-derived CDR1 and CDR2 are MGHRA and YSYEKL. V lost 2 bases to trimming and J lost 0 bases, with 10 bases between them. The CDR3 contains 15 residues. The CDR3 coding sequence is TGCGCCAGCAGCCAACCCCGGCAGTTGAACACTGAAGCTTTCTTT. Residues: CASSQPRQLNTEAFF.

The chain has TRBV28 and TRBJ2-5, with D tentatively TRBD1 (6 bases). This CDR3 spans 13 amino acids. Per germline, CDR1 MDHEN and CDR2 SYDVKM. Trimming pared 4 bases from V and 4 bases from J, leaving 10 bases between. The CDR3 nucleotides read TGTGCCAGCAGTTCTGGACAGATAGAGACCCAGTACTTC. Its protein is CASSSGQIETQYF.

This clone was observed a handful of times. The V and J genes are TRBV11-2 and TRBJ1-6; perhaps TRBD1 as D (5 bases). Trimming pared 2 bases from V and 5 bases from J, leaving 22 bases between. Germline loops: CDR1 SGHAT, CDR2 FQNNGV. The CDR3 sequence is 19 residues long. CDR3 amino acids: CASSLKGSSGSRDNSPLHF. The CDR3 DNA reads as TGTGCCAGCAGCTTAAAGGGATCCTCAGGGTCTCGGGATAATTCACCCCTCCACTTT.

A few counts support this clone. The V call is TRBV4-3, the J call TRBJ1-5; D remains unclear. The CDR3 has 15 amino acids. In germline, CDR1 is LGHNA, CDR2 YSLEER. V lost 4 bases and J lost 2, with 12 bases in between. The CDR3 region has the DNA TGCGCCAGCAGCCTCGTAGCAGGCCGCAATCAGCCCCAGCATTTT. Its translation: CASSLVAGRNQPQHF.

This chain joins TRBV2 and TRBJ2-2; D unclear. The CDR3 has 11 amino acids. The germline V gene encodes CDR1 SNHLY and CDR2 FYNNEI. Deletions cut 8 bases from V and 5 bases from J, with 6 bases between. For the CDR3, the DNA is TGTGCCAGCGTGGGGACCGGGGAGCTGTTTTTT. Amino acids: CASVGTGELFF.

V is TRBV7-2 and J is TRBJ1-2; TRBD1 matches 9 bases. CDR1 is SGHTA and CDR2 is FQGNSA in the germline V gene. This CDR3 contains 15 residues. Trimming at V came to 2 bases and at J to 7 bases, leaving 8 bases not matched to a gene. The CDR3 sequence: CASSLSTGGTGGYTF. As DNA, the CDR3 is TGTGCCAGCAGCTTATCTACAGGGGGCACTGGTGGCTACACCTTC.

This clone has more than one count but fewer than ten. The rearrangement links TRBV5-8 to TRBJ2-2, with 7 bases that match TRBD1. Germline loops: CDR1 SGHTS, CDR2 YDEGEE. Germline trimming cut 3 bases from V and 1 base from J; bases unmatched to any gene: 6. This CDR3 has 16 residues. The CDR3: CASSYIRTGNTGELFF. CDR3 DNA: TGTGCCAGCAGCTATATCAGGACAGGGAACACCGGGGAGCTGTTTTTT. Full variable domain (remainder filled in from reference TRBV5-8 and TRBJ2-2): EAGVTQSPTHLIKTRGQQATLRCSPISGHTSVYWYQQALGLGLQFLLWYDEGEERNRGNFPPRFSGRQFPNYSSELNVNALELEDSALYLCASSYIRTGNTGELFFGEGSRLTVL.

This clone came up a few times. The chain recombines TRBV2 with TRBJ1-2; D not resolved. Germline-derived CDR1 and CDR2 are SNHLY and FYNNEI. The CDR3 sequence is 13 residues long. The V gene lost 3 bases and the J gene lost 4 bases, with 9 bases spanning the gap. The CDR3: CASSDKVPYGYTF. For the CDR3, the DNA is TGTGCCAGCAGTGATAAGGTCCCCTATGGCTACACCTTC.

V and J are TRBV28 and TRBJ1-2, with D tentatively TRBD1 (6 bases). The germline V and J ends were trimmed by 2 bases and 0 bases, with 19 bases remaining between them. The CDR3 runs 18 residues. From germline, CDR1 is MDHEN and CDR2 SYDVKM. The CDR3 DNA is TGTGCCAGCAGTTTACCCCAGCTCGGACAGCCAGCTAACTATGGCTACACCTTC. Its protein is CASSLPQLGQPANYGYTF.

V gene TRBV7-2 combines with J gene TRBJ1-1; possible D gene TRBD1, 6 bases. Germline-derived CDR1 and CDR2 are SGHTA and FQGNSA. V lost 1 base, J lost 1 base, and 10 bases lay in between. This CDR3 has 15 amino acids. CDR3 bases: TGTGCCAGCAGCTTAGTAACAGGGAAGAACACTGAAGCTTTCTTT. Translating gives CASSLVTGKNTEAFF.

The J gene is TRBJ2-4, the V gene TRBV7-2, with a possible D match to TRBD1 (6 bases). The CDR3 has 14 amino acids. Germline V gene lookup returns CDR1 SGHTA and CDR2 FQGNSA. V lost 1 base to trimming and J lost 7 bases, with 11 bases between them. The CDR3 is CASSLEQGLNIQYF. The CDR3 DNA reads TGTGCCAGCAGCTTAGAACAGGGTCTGAACATTCAGTACTTC.